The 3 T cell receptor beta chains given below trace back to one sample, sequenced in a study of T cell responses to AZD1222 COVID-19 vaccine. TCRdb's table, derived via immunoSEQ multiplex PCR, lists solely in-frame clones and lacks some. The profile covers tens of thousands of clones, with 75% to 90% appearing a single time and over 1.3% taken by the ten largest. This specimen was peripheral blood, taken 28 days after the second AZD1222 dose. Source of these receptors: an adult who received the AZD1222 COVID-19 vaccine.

The CDR3 sequence is CASSLSRRMKSGEKLFF. As DNA, the CDR3 is TGTGCCAGCAGTTTATCGAGGCGGATGAAGAGCGGTGAAAAACTGTTTTTT. The chain couples TRBV27 to TRBJ1-4, with D unresolved. CDR1 and CDR2 (germline): MNHEY, SMNVEV (reference sequence). The CDR3 runs to 17 residues. V was clipped by 0 bases and J by 7 bases, with 18 bases between them.

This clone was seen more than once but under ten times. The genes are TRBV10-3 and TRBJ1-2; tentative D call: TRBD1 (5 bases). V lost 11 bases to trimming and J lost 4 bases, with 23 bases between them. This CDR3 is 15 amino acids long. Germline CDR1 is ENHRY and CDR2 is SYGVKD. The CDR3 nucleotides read TGTGCCCTGACCGCCGGGCCAGGTGGGACCTATGGCTACACCTTC. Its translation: CALTAGPGGTYGYTF.

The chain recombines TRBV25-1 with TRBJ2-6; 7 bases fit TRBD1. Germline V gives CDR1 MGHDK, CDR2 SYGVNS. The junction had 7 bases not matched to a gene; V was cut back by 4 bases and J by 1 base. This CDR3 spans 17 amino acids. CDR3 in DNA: TGTGCCAGCAGTGGAGAGACAGGGTGGTCTGGGGCCAACGTCCTGACTTTC. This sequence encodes CASSGETGWSGANVLTF.